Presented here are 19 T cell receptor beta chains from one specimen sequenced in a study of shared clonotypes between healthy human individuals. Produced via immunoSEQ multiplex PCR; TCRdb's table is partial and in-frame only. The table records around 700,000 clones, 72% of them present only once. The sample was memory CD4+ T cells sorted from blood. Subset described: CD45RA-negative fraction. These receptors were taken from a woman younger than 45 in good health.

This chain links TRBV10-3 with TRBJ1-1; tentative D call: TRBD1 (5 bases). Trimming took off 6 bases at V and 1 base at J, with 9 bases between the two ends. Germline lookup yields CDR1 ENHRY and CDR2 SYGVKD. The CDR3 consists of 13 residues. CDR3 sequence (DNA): TGTGCCATCAGCCAGACAGAGAACACTGAAGCTTTCTTT. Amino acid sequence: CAISQTENTEAFF.

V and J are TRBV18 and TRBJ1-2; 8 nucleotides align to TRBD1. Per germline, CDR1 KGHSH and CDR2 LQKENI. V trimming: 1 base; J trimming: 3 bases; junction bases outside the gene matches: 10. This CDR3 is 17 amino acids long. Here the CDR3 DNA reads TGTGCCAGCTCACCACGTATACAGGGGGAAGGAGACTATGGCTACACCTTC. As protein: CASSPRIQGEGDYGYTF.

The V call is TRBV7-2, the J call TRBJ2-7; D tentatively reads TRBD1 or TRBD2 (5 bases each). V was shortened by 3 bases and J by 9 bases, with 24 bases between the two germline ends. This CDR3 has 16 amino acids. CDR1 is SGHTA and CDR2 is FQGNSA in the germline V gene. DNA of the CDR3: TGTGCCAGCAGCTTCGACTGGGAGTCCAAAAAGAGGGGGCAGTACTTC. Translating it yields CASSFDWESKKRGQYF.

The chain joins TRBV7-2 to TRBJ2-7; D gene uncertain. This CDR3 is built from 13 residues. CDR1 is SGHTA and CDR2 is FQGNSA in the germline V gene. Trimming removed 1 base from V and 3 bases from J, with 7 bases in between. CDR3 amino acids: CASSLDPNYEQYF. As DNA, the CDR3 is TGTGCCAGCAGCTTAGACCCAAACTACGAGCAGTACTTC.

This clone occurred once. The CDR3 DNA sequence: TGTGCCAGCAGTGAAGCGATCGGCAGCTTTTATGGCTACACCTTC. This codes for CASSEAIGSFYGYTF. The chain uses TRBV6-1 and TRBJ1-2, with D unresolved. The CDR3 is 15 residues long. V was cut by 0 bases and J by 5 bases, with 13 bases left in between. Looked up from germline, CDR1 is MNHNS and CDR2 is SASEGT.

The CDR3 coding sequence is TGTGCCAGCAGGGCCGGGACAGGGCGATTCTATGGCTACACCTTC. Translation: CASRAGTGRFYGYTF. The V and J genes are TRBV6-1 and TRBJ1-2; 9 nucleotides align to TRBD1. The ends lost 6 bases at V and 4 bases at J; junction bases unmatched: 9. Germline values: CDR1 MNHNS, CDR2 SASEGT. This CDR3 is 15 amino acids long.

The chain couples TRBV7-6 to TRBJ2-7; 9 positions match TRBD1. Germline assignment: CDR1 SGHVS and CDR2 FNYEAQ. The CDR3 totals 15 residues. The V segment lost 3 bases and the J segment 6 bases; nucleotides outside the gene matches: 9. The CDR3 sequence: CASSFGGQGDGEQYF. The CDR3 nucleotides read TGTGCCAGCAGCTTCGGGGGACAGGGTGATGGCGAGCAGTACTTC.

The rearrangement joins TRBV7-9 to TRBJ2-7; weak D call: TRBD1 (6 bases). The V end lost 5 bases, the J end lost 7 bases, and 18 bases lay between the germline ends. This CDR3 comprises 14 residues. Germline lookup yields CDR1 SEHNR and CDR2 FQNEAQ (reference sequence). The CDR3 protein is CASSARTASEEQYF. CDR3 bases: TGTGCCAGCAGCGCCCGGACAGCCTCGGAGGAGCAGTACTTC.

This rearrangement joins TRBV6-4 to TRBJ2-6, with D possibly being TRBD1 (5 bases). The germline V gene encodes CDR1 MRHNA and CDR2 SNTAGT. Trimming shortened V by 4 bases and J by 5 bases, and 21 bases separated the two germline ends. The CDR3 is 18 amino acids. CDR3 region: CASSGTYSRQSRANVLTF. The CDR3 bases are TGTGCCAGCAGTGGGACATACTCACGACAAAGTCGGGCCAACGTCCTGACTTTC.

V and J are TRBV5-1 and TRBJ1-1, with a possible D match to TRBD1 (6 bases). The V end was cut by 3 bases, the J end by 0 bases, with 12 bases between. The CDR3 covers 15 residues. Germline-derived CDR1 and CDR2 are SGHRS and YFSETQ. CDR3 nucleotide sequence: TGCGCCAGCAGCTCCCGGACAGCCCTGAACACTGAAGCTTTCTTT. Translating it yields CASSSRTALNTEAFF.

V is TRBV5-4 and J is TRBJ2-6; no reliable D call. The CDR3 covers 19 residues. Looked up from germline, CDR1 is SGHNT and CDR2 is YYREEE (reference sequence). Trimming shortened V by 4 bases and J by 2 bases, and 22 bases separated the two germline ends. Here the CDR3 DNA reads TGTGCCAGCAGCCTTCCTATCGGCCCGCTCCCTCCTGGGGCCAACGTCCTGACTTTC. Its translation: CASSLPIGPLPPGANVLTF.

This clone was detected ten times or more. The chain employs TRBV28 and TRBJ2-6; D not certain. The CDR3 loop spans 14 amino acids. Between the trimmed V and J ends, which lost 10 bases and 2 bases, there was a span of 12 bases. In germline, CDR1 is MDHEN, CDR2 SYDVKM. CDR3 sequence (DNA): TGTGCCACTCACCCAGAGGCTGGGGCCAACGTCCTGACTTTC. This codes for CATHPEAGANVLTF.

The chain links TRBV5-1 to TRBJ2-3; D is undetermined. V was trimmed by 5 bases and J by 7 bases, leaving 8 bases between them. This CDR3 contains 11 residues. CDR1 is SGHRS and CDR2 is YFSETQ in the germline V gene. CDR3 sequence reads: CASRTGNTQYF. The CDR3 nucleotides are TGCGCCAGCAGGACTGGCAATACGCAGTATTTT.

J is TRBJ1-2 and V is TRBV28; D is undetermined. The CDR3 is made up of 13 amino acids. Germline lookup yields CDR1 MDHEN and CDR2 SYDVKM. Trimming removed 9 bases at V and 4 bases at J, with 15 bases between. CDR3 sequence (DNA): TGTGCCAGTTCTACAGAGAAAGCCTATGGCTACACCTTC. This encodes CASSTEKAYGYTF.

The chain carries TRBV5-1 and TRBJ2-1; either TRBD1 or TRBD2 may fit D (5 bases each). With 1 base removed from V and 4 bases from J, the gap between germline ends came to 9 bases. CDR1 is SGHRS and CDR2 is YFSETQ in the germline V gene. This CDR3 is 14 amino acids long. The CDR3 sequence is CASSLNEGYNEQFF. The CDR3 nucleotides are TGCGCCAGCAGCTTGAACGAGGGGTACAATGAGCAGTTCTTC. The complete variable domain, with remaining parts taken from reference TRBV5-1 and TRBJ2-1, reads KAGVTQTPRYLIKTRGQQVTLSCSPISGHRSVSWYQQTPGQGLQFLFEYFSETQRNKGNFPGRFSGRQFSNSRSEMNVSTLELGDSALYLCASSLNEGYNEQFFGPGTRLTVL.

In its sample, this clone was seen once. The CDR3 sequence is CASSTGTSGRDEQFF. The CDR3 region has the DNA TGTGCCAGCAGCACTGGGACTAGCGGGAGGGATGAGCAGTTCTTC. V gene TRBV7-9 combines with J gene TRBJ2-1; 16 bases align to TRBD2. CDR3 length equals 15 residues. In germline, CDR1 is SEHNR, CDR2 FQNEAQ (reference sequence). The junction had 3 bases not matched to a gene; V was cut back by 5 bases and J by 8 bases.

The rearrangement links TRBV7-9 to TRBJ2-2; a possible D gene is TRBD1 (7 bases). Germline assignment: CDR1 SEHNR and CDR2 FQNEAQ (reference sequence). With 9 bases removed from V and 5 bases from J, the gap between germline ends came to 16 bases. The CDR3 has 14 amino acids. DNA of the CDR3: TGTGCCAGTCACAGGGGCGCGGGAACCGGGGAGCTGTTTTTT. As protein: CASHRGAGTGELFF.

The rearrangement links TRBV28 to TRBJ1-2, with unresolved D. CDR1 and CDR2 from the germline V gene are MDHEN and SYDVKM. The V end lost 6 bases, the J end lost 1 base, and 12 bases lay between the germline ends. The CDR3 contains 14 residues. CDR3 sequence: CASRLGSDNYGYTF. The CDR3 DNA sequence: TGTGCCAGCAGGCTAGGGAGCGATAACTATGGCTACACCTTC.

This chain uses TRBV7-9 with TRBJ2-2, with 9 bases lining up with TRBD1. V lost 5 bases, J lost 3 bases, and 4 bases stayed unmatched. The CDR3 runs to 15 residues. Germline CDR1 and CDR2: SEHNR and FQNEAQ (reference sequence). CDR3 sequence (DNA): TGTGCCAGCAGCCTACAGGGGGCGGACACCGGGGAGCTGTTTTTT. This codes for CASSLQGADTGELFF.